The entry below gives a single TCR beta chain sequence along with its context. No antigen is known for it. These data are taken from a study of cytomegalovirus exposure and HLA in healthy donors. CDR1 and CDR2 from the germline V gene are SGHTA and FQGTGA. The V end lost 1 base, the J end lost 7 bases, and 9 bases lay between the germline ends. CDR3 length equals 13 residues. Points from the study as a whole: Some TCR beta chains (roughly 150 of them) were listed as cytomegalovirus-associated. Presence/absence analyses supposed approximately even sequencing depth among donors.

A multiplex PCR was run with 60 Vbeta primers and 13 Jbeta primers. Clones were sequenced by immunoSEQ multiplex PCR, and TCRdb holds only the in-frame ones, with some missing. The profile shows around 100,000 clones, 55% to 80% of them singletons. The sequenced sample consisted of PBMCs. The V and J genes are TRBV7-3 and TRBJ2-3; D remains ambiguous. This sequence originates from a man aged 40-55 years in good health and CMV-seronegative. The CDR3 loop reads CASSLNPGNTQYF. The CDR3 region has the DNA TGTGCCAGCAGCTTAAACCCAGGCAATACGCAGTATTTT.